This T cell receptor (beta chain) was captured in a study of blood T cell repertoires in COVID-19. Study-level background: Samples representing acute and convalescent COVID-19 were sourced from the United States, Italy and Spain. The analysed material was cDNA or gDNA that came from T cells, B-cell-depleted T cells, or PBMCs.

The trim removed 7 bases at V and 2 bases at J, leaving 9 bases unmatched. CDR3 length equals 15 residues. CDR1 and CDR2 from the germline V gene are SGHTA and FQGNSA. As processed by the authors: Nucleated cell counts were estimated from reference gene primer amplification. Produced via immunoSEQ multiplex PCR; TCRdb's table is partial and in-frame only. V, J and clone size reflect that table, while D and trimming were determined from the DNA. The sample yields roughly 170,000 clones, roughly 88% seen once. This clonotype was obtained from a man aged 55 to 69 who had recovered from COVID-19. The sequencing sample was made of peripheral blood. This rearrangement joins TRBV7-2 to TRBJ2-5; TRBD2 matches 8 bases. The CDR3: CASNPGGLGQETQYF. The CDR3 bases are TGTGCCAGCAACCCGGGGGGGCTGGGGCAAGAGACCCAGTACTTC.